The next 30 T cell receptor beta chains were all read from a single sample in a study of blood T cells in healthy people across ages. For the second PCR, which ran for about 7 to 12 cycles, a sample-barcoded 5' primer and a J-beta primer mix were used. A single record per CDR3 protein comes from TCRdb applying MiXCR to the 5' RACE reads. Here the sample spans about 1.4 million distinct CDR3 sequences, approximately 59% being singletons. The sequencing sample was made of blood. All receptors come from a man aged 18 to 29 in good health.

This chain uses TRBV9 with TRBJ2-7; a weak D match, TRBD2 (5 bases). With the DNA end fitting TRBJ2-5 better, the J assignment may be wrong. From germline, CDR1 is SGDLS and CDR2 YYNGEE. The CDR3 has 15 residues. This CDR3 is CASSSRTPEKETQYF. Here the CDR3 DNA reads TGTGCCAGCAGCTCCCGGACTCCAGAAAAAGAGACCCAGTACTTC.

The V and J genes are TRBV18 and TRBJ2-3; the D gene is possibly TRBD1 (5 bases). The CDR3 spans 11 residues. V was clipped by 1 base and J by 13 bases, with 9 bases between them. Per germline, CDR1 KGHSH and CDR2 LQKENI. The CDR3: CASSPRGPEYF. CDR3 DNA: TGTGCCAGCTCACCACGGGGCCCGGAGTATTTT.

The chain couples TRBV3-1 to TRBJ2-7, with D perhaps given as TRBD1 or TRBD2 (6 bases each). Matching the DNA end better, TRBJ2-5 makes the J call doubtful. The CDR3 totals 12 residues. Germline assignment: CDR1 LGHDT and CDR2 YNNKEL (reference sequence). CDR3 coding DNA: TGTGCCAGCGGGGGGCCAACGGAGACCCAGTACTTC. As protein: CASGGPTETQYF.

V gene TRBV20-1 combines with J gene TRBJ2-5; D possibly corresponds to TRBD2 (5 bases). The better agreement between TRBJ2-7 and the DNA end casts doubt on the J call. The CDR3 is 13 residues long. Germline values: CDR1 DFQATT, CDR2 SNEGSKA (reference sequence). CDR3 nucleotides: TGCAGTGCTAGAGGGGTAGCGTCCGGCGAGCAGTACTTC. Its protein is CSARGVASGEQYF.

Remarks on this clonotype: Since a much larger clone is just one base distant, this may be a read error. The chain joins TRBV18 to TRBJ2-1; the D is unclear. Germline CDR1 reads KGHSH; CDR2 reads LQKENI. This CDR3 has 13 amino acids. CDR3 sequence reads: CAGSPDARGEQFF. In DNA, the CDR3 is TGTGCCGGCTCACCAGACGCGCGCGGTGAGCAGTTCTTC.

The CDR3 DNA follows: TGTGCCAGCAGCGTAGACAGTTTAGGCGAGCAGTACTTC. It codes for CASSVDSLGEQYF. The chain recombines TRBV7-2 with TRBJ2-7, with a weak D call TRBD1 (5 bases). The CDR3 runs 13 residues. V lost 5 bases, J lost 6 bases, and 14 bases lay in between. The germline CDR1 and CDR2 sequences are SGHTA and FQGNSA.

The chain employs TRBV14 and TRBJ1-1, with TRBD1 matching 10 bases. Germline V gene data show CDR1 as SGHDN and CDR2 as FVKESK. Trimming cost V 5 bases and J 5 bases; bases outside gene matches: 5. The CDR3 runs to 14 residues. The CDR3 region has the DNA TGTGCCAGCAGCGTCCTGGACAGGGGGACTGAAGCTTTCTTT. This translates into CASSVLDRGTEAFF. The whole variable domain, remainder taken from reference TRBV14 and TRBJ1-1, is EAGVTQFPSHSVIEKGQTVTLRCDPISGHDNLYWYRRVMGKEIKFLLHFVKESKQDESGMPNNRFLAERTGGTYSTLKVQPAELEDSGVYFCASSVLDRGTEAFFGQGTRLTVV.

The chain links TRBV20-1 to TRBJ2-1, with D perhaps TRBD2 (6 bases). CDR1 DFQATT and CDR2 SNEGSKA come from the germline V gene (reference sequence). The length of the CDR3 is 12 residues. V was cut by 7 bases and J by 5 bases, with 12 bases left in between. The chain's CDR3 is CSGASENNEQFF. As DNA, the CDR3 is TGCAGTGGAGCTAGCGAAAACAATGAGCAGTTCTTC.

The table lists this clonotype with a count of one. CDR3 amino acids: CASSTGAGDRGQYF. For the CDR3, the DNA is TGTGCCAGCAGTACGGGGGCGGGGGACAGGGGGCAGTACTTC. The V gene is TRBV6-2 or TRBV6-3, the J gene TRBJ2-4; 11 nucleotides line up with TRBD1. The CDR3 loop spans 14 amino acids. Germline CDR1 and CDR2: MNHEY and SVGEGT. The V segment lost 5 bases and the J segment 13 bases; nucleotides outside the gene matches: 10.

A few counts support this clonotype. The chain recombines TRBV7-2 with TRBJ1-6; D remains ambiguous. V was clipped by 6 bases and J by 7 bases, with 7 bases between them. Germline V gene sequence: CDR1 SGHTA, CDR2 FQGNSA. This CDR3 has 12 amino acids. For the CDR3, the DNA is TGTGCCAGCAGTAGAAAGAATTCACCCCTCCACTTT. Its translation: CASSRKNSPLHF.

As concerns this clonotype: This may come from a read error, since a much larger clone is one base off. Here the CDR3 DNA reads TGTGCCACCTCGAGCGGGGGTGACTACAATGAGCAGTACTTC. This translates into CATSSGGDYNEQYF. This sequence joins TRBV6-5 and TRBJ2-5; 8 bases match TRBD2. CDR1 and CDR2 from the germline V gene are MNHEY and SVGAGI. V lost 10 bases, J lost 11 bases, and 18 bases stayed unmatched. This CDR3 is 14 amino acids long.

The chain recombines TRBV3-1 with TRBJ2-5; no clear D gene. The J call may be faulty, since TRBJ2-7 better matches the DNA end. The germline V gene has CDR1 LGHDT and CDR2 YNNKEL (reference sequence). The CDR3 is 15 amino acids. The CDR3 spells CASSQVPGMRNEQYF. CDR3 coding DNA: TGTGCCAGCAGCCAAGTTCCGGGCATGAGAAACGAGCAGTACTTC.

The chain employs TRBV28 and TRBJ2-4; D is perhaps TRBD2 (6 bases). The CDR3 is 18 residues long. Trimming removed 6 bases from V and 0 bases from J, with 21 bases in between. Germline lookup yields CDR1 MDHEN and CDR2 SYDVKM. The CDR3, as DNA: TGTGCCAGCAGAACAGGAGGGACCCAGTTACTAGCCAAAAACATTCAGTACTTC. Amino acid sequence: CASRTGGTQLLAKNIQYF. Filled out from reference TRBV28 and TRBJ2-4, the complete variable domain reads DVKVTQSSRYLVKRTGEKVFLECVQDMDHENMFWYRQDPGLGLRLIYFSYDVKMKEKGDIPEGYSVSREKKERFSLILESASTNQTSMYLCASRTGGTQLLAKNIQYFGAGTRLSVL.

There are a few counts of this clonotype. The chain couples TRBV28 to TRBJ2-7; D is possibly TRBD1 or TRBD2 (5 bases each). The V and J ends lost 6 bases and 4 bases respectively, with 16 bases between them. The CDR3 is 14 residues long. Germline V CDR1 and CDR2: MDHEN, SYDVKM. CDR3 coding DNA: TGTGCCAGCAGCCCTCCGGGGCCCCAGTACGAGCAGTACTTC. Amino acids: CASSPPGPQYEQYF.

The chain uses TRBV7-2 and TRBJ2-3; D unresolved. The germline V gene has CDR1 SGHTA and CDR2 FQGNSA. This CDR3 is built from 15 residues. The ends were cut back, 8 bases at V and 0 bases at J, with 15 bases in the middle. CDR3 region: CASAYSGKSTDTQYF. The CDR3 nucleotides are TGTGCCAGCGCTTACTCTGGTAAAAGCACAGATACGCAGTATTTT.

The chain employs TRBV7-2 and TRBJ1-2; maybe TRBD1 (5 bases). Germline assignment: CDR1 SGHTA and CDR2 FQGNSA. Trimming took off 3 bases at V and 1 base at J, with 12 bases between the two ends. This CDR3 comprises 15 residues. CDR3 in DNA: TGTGCCAGCAGCTTCGGGAGGGGTGGTAACTATGGCTACACCTTC. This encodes CASSFGRGGNYGYTF.

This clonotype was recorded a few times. The CDR3 region is CASSRTNKETQYF. DNA for the CDR3: TGTGCCAGCAGTAGGACGAATAAAGAGACCCAGTACTTC. The V gene is TRBV27, the J gene TRBJ2-5; D call uncertain. CDR1 and CDR2 from the germline V gene are MNHEY and SMNVEV (reference sequence). The CDR3 spans 13 residues. The V end was cut by 5 bases, the J end by 3 bases, with 10 bases between.

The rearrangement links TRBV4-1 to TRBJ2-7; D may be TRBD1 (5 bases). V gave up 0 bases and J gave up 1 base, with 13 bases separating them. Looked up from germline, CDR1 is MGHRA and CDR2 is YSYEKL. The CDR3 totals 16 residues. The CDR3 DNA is TGCGCCAGCAGCCAAGATCCACCCCAGGGATCCTACGAGCAGTACTTC. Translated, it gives CASSQDPPQGSYEQYF.

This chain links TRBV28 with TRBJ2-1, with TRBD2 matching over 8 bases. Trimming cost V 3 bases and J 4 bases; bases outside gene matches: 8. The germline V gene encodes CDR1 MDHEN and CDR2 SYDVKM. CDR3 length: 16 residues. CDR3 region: CASSFLGTSQYNEQFF. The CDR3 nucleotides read TGTGCCAGCAGTTTTTTAGGGACTAGTCAATACAATGAGCAGTTCTTC.

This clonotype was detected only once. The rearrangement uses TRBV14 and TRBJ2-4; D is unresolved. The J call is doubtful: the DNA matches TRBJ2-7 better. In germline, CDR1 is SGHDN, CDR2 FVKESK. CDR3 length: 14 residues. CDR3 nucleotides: TGTGCCAGCAGCCAAGATGGGCTAATCCACGAGCAGTACTTC. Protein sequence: CASSQDGLIHEQYF.

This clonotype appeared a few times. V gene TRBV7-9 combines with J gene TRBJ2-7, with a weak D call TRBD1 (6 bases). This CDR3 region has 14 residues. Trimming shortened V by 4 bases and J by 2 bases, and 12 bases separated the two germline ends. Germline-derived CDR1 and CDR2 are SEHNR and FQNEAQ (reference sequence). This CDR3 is CASSSGRGTYEQYF. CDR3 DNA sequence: TGTGCCAGCAGCTCCGGCAGGGGAACCTACGAGCAGTACTTC.

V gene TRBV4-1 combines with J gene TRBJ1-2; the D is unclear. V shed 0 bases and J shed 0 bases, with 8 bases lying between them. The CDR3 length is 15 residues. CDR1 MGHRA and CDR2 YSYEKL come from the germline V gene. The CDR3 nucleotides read TGCGCCAGCAGCCAAGAACCCGGATCTAACTATGGCTACACCTTC. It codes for CASSQEPGSNYGYTF.

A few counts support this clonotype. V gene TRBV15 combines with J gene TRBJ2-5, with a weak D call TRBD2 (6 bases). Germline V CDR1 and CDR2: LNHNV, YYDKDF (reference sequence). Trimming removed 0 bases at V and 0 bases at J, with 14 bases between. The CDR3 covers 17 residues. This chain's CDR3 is CATSRDADSGYQETQYF. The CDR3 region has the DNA TGTGCCACCAGCAGAGATGCGGATAGCGGCTACCAAGAGACCCAGTACTTC.

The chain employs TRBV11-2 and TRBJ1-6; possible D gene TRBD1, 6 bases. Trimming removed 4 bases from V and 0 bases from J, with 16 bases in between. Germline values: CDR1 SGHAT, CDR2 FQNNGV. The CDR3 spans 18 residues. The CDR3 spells CASSSTGPQSSYNSPLHF. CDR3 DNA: TGTGCCAGCAGCTCTACAGGGCCACAAAGCTCCTATAATTCACCCCTCCACTTT.

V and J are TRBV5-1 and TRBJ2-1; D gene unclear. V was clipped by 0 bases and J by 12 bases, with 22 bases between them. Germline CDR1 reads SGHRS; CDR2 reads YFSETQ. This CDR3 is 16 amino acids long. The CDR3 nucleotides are TGCGCCAGCAGCTTGGCCGGGCGTTCGAGTTTGGATGGGCAGTTCTTC. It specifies CASSLAGRSSLDGQFF.

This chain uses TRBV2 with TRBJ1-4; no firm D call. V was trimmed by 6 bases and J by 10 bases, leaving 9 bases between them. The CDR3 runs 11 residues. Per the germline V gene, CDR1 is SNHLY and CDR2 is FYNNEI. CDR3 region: CASRSEGKLFF. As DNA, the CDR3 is TGTGCCAGCAGAAGCGAGGGAAAACTGTTTTTT.

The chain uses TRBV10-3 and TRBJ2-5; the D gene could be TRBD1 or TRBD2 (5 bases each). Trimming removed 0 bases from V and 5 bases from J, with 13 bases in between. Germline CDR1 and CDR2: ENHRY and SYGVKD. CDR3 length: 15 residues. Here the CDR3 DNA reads TGTGCCATCAGTGAGTCGAACCGTGGGGGTGAGACCCAGTACTTC. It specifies CAISESNRGGETQYF.

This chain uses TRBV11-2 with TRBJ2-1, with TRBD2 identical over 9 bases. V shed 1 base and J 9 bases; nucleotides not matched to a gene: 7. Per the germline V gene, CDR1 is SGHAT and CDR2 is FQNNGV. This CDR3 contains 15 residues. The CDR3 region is CASSLAASGIGEQFF. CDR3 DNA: TGTGCCAGCAGCTTAGCTGCTAGCGGGATAGGTGAGCAGTTCTTC. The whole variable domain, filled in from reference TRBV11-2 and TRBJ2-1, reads EAGVAQSPRYKIIEKRQSVAFWCNPISGHATLYWYQQILGQGPKLLIQFQNNGVVDDSQLPKDRFSAERLKGVDSTLKIQPAKLEDSAVYLCASSLAASGIGEQFFGPGTRLTVL.

The CDR3 here is CASSDERRSYEQYF. CDR3 nucleotide sequence: TGTGCCAGCAGTGACGAACGCCGCTCCTACGAGCAGTACTTC. The rearrangement links TRBV2 to TRBJ2-7; D unresolved. The V end lost 3 bases, the J end lost 0 bases, and 9 bases lay between the germline ends. This CDR3 contains 14 residues. Germline V gene sequence: CDR1 SNHLY, CDR2 FYNNEI.

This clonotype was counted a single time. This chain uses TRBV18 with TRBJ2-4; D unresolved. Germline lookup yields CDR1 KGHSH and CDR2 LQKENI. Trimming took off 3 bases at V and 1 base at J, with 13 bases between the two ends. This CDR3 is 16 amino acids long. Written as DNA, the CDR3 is TGTGCCAGCTCACCGGACGCCCAAGTGGCCAAAAACATTCAGTACTTC. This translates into CASSPDAQVAKNIQYF.